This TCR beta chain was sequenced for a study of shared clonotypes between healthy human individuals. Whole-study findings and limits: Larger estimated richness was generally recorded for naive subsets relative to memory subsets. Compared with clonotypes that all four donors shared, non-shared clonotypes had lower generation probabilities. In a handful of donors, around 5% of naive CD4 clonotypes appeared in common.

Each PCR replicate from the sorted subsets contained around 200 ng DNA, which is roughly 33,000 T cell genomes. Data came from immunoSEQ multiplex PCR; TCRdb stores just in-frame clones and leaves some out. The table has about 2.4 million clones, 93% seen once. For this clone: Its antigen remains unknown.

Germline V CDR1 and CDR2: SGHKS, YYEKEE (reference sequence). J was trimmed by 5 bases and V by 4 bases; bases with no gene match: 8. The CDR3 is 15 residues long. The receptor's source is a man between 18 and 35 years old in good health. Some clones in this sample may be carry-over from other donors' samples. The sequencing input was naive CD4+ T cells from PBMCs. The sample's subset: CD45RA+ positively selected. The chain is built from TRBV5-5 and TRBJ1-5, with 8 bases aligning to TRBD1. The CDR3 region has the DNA TGTGCCAGCAGCCGACAGGGGCTGTCCGATCAGCCCCAGCATTTT. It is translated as CASSRQGLSDQPQHF.